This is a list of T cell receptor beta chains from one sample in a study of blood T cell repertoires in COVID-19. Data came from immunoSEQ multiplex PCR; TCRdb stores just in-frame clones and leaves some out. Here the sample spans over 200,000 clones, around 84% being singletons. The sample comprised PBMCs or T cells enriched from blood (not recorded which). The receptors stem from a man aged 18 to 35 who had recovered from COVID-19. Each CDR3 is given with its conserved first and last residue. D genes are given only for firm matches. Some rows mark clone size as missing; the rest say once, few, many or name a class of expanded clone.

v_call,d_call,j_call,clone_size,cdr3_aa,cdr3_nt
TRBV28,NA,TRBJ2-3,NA,CASRQSRDTQYF,TGTGCCAGCAGACAATCGAGGGATACGCAGTATTTT
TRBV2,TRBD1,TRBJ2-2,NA,CAGAGTANTGELFF,TGTGCCGGAGCCGGGACAGCGAACACCGGGGAGCTGTTTTTT
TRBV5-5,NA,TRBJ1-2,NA,CASSLILPNGYTF,TGTGCCAGCAGCTTGATACTGCCAAATGGCTACACCTTC
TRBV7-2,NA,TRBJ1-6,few,CASSSKTPRNSPLHF,TGTGCCAGCAGCTCTAAGACACCTCGGAATTCACCCCTCCACTTT
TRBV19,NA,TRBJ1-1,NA,CASSPTQINTEAFF,TGTGCCAGTAGCCCTACGCAAATAAACACTGAAGCTTTCTTT
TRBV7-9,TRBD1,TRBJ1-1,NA,CASSRQGANTEAFF,TGTGCCAGCAGTCGACAGGGGGCCAACACTGAAGCTTTCTTT
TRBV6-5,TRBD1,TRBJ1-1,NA,CASSYWDRWDTEAFF,TGTGCCAGCAGTTACTGGGACAGGTGGGACACTGAAGCTTTCTTT
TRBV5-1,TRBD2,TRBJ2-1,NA,CASSLAELTSGNEQFF,TGCGCCAGCAGCTTGGCCGAGCTGACTAGCGGCAATGAGCAGTTCTTC
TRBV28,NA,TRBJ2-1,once,CASSFPDGEQFF,TGTGCCAGCAGTTTCCCCGACGGGGAGCAGTTCTTC
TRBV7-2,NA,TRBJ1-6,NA,CASSMDFSPLHF,TGTGCCAGCAGCATGGACTTTTCACCCCTCCACTTT
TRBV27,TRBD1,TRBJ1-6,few,CASSLAGQGNSPLHF,TGTGCCAGCAGTTTAGCGGGACAGGGGAATTCACCCCTCCACTTT
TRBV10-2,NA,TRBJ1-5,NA,CASRGTMGSNQPQHF,TGCGCCAGTCGGGGGACTATGGGTAGCAATCAGCCCCAGCATTTT
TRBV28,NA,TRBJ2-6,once,CASSSGQVSGANVLTF,TGTGCCAGCAGTTCGGGACAAGTCTCTGGGGCCAACGTCCTGACTTTC
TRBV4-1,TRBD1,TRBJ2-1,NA,CASSQYLGQGRNEQFF,TGCGCCAGCAGCCAATATCTAGGACAGGGGCGCAATGAGCAGTTCTTC
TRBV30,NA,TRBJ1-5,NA,CAWSVQGADQPQHF,TGTGCCTGGAGTGTACAAGGGGCTGATCAGCCCCAGCATTTT
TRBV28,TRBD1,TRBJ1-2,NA,CASSSTGGTNYGYTF,TGTGCCAGCAGCTCTACAGGGGGAACTAACTATGGCTACACCTTC
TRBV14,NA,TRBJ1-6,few,CASSPGFRNSPLHF,TGTGCCAGCAGCCCGGGATTCAGGAATTCACCCCTCCACTTT